This T cell receptor beta chain was observed in a study of T cells in localized non-small cell lung cancer. General study findings and limits: Paired adjacent lung recovered a median around 59 of the top 100 tumor clones. Elevated circulating T cell density in blood was associated with longer overall survival. The greatest T cell clonality was found in uninvolved adjacent lung (higher than in tumor). A single tumor region was sequenced, leaving heterogeneity possible.

Remarks on this clone: Its antigen is still unknown.

The assay was immunoSEQ multiplex PCR, and TCRdb's table has in-frame clones only and misses some. The sample records some 31,000 clones, approximately 91% being singletons. The CDR3 extends over 11 amino acids. The germline V gene encodes CDR1 SGHTA and CDR2 FQGNSA. V lost 8 bases, J lost 6 bases, and 10 bases lay in between. Material: peripheral blood, obtained before any cancer treatment. The gene calls are TRBV7-2 and TRBJ1-1; a possible D gene is TRBD1 (5 bases). The sequence derives from a woman aged 35 to 70 with stage I lung adenocarcinoma. The CDR3 region is CASGRAPEAFF. Here the CDR3 DNA reads TGTGCCAGCGGCAGGGCCCCTGAAGCTTTCTTT.